The 28 T cell receptor beta chains reported below all come from one sample, sequenced in a study of CD8+CD57+ T cells in acquired aplastic anemia. Genomic DNA served as template for TCR beta VDJ and CDR3 profiling. A single record per CDR3 protein comes from TCRdb applying MiXCR to the reads. The sample consists of about 180,000 distinct CDR3 sequences, 45% to 60% of them appearing once. The authors sequenced patients whose flow cytometry had shown CD8+CD57+ cell expansion. Material: sorted CD4+, CD8+, or CD8+CD57+ T cells (not recorded which) from PBMCs. These receptors originate from a human donor with aplastic anemia.

The CDR3 sequence: CAIRGSTEAFF. CDR3 DNA: TGTGCCATCAGGGGTTCCACTGAAGCTTTCTTT. The chain combines TRBV10-3 with TRBJ1-1; D is unclear. In germline, CDR1 is ENHRY, CDR2 SYGVKD. The CDR3 runs to 11 residues. Trimming removed 6 bases at V and 4 bases at J, with 6 bases between.

This clonotype was counted at least ten times. The gene calls are TRBV19 and TRBJ2-3, with 9 bases aligning to TRBD1. After removal of 8 bases from V and 4 bases from J, the junction contained 7 bases not matched to a gene. The CDR3 consists of 14 residues. Looked up from germline, CDR1 is LNHDA and CDR2 is SQIVND (reference sequence). CDR3 in DNA: TGTGCCAGTCGAAAAACAGGGGGCCCAGATACGCAGTATTTT. Residues: CASRKTGGPDTQYF.

The chain has TRBV14 and TRBJ1-6, with D unresolved. Germline V CDR1 and CDR2: SGHDN, FVKESK. V was cut by 5 bases and J by 0 bases, with 14 bases left in between. This CDR3 contains 17 residues. The CDR3 region is CASSLLSESSYNSPLHF. In DNA, the CDR3 is TGTGCCAGCAGCTTACTGTCAGAGAGCTCCTATAATTCACCCCTCCACTTT.

This chain links TRBV29-1 with TRBJ1-2, with 7 positions matching TRBD1. The germline CDR1 and CDR2 sequences are SQVTM and ANQGSEA. CDR3 size: 15 residues. V lost 0 bases and J lost 4; bases outside the gene matches: 8. In DNA, the CDR3 is TGCAGCGTTGAAGATAGTCGAGGGGGCCTCTATGGCTACACCTTC. Amino acids: CSVEDSRGGLYGYTF.

This clonotype was observed at least ten times. The chain carries TRBV7-2 and TRBJ1-3; 8 nucleotides line up with TRBD1. V was pared by 2 bases and J by 4 bases, with 7 bases of the junction left unmatched. Germline V gene sequence: CDR1 SGHTA, CDR2 FQGNSA. This CDR3 has 16 residues. CDR3 amino acids: CASSLNPQGAGNTIYF. CDR3 DNA sequence: TGTGCCAGCAGCTTAAACCCGCAGGGGGCGGGAAACACCATATATTTT.

The sample holds a few counts of this clonotype. The CDR3 region has the DNA TGTGCCACCTCGACAGGGGGCGGTATGAACACTGAAGCTTTCTTT. Translating it yields CATSTGGGMNTEAFF. The gene calls are TRBV5-4 and TRBJ1-1, with TRBD1 matching 10 bases. The CDR3 has 15 amino acids. The J segment lost 0 bases and the V segment lost 9 bases, leaving 8 bases of the junction unmatched. CDR1 SGHNT and CDR2 YYREEE come from the germline V gene (reference sequence).

The chain couples TRBV29-1 to TRBJ1-6; D not resolved. V dropped 4 bases and J dropped 7 bases, with 11 bases sitting between them. Per germline, CDR1 SQVTM and CDR2 ANQGSEA. CDR3 length equals 13 residues. The CDR3 bases are TGCAGCGTTGGTTTCGCCAGCAATTCACCCCTCCACTTT. Protein sequence: CSVGFASNSPLHF.

J is TRBJ2-3 and V is TRBV11-2, with 10 positions matching TRBD2. Germline lookup yields CDR1 SGHAT and CDR2 FQNNGV. The CDR3 has 16 residues. The ends lost 5 bases at V and 3 bases at J; junction bases unmatched: 8. CDR3 sequence reads: CASSPRAGGYTDTQYF. As DNA, the CDR3 is TGTGCCAGCAGCCCCAGAGCGGGGGGGTATACAGATACGCAGTATTTT. The complete variable domain, with remaining parts taken from reference TRBV11-2 and TRBJ2-3, reads EAGVAQSPRYKIIEKRQSVAFWCNPISGHATLYWYQQILGQGPKLLIQFQNNGVVDDSQLPKDRFSAERLKGVDSTLKIQPAKLEDSAVYLCASSPRAGGYTDTQYFGPGTRLTVL.

V gene TRBV15 combines with J gene TRBJ2-1; 8 bases agree with TRBD1. Germline lookup yields CDR1 LNHNV and CDR2 YYDKDF (reference sequence). CDR3 length: 17 residues. Trimming removed 3 bases from V and 3 bases from J; junction bases left unmatched: 10. The CDR3 nucleotides read TGTGCCACCAGCAGCTCCAGGTCGGGACAGGTCTACAATGAGCAGTTCTTC. Its translation: CATSSSRSGQVYNEQFF.

Concerning this clonotype: Since a much larger clone is just one base distant, this may be a read error. The chain is built from TRBV14 and TRBJ1-6, with unresolved D. This CDR3 spans 12 amino acids. CDR1 and CDR2 from the germline V gene are SGHDN and FVKESK. The CDR3 DNA follows: TGTGCCAGCAGCCAAGAAGGGTCACCCTTCCACTTT. It encodes CASSQEGSPFHF.

The rearrangement joins TRBV10-1 to TRBJ2-5; TRBD1 aligns across 7 bases. The CDR3 is made up of 15 amino acids. V was clipped by 3 bases and J by 1 base; unmatched bases: 5. Germline assignment: CDR1 WNHNN and CDR2 SYGVQD (reference sequence). DNA of the CDR3: TGCGCCAGCAGTGATTCCCGGGACAGCCAAGAGACCCAGTACTTC. Its protein is CASSDSRDSQETQYF.

In DNA form, the CDR3 reads TGTGCCAGCAGCCTTGACAGGAGAGGCGGCTACACCTTC. Translated: CASSLDRRGGYTF. V gene TRBV6-1 combines with J gene TRBJ1-2, with a possible D match to TRBD1 (6 bases). Germline V CDR1 and CDR2: MNHNS, SASEGT. The ends were cut back, 6 bases at V and 8 bases at J, with 16 bases in the middle. This CDR3 spans 13 amino acids.

The chain has TRBV25-1 and TRBJ1-4; TRBD1 agrees at 7 bases. The germline CDR1 and CDR2 sequences are MGHDK and SYGVNS. The length of the CDR3 is 15 residues. V trimming: 3 bases; J trimming: 4 bases; junction bases outside the gene matches: 5. The CDR3 nucleotides read TGTGCCAGCAGTGAGGTCACAGGGGTTAATGAAAAACTGTTTTTT. It translates to CASSEVTGVNEKLFF.

This clonotype was seen repeatedly, ten times or more. The chain couples TRBV9 to TRBJ2-3; TRBD2 matches at 9 bases. The germline CDR1 and CDR2 sequences are SGDLS and YYNGEE. The CDR3 is made up of 17 amino acids. Trimming removed 3 bases from V and 2 bases from J; junction bases left unmatched: 10. The CDR3 coding sequence is TGTGCCAGCAGCGCCAAGGGTAGCGGGGGAAACACAGATACGCAGTATTTT. Translating it yields CASSAKGSGGNTDTQYF.

The chain has TRBV19 and TRBJ2-1; 12 bases are a match to TRBD2. CDR3 length: 15 residues. V trimming: 6 bases; J trimming: 4 bases; junction bases outside the gene matches: 4. The germline gives CDR1 LNHDA, CDR2 SQIVND (reference sequence). The DNA for the CDR3 is TGTGCCAGTAGCCTGACTAGCGGGGGTTACAATGAGCAGTTCTTC. This translates into CASSLTSGGYNEQFF.

The chain's CDR3 is CASSLDSGPYNEQFF. The CDR3 DNA follows: TGTGCCAGCAGCTTAGATAGTGGGCCATACAATGAGCAGTTCTTC. V is TRBV11-2 and J is TRBJ2-1, with D unclear. V was trimmed by 0 bases and J by 4 bases, leaving 10 bases between them. Germline CDR1 reads SGHAT; CDR2 reads FQNNGV. This CDR3 is 15 amino acids long.

Ten or more counts support this clonotype. This sequence joins TRBV2 and TRBJ1-5; 8 nucleotides line up with TRBD1. The germline V gene has CDR1 SNHLY and CDR2 FYNNEI. The V and J ends lost 6 bases and 5 bases, in that order; junction bases with no gene match: 6. The CDR3 sequence is 14 residues long. The chain's CDR3 is CASSAGQGHQPQHF. CDR3 DNA sequence: TGTGCCAGCAGCGCCGGACAGGGACATCAGCCCCAGCATTTT.

As to this clonotype: The germline gene is not matched at one end of the junction; a read error may be the cause. The chain is built from TRBV12-3 or TRBV12-4 and TRBJ2-7; 7 positions agree with TRBD1. This CDR3 comprises 15 residues. CDR3 sequence (DNA): TGTGGCAGCAGTTTCCGCGGACAGGCGAGCCACGAGCAGTACTTC. Its translation: CGSSFRGQASHEQYF.

A note on this clonotype: One end of the junction fails to match germline, which may point to a read error. For the CDR3, the DNA is TGCAGCGCTGAAGGAGGGGAGACTTACAATGAGCAGTTCTTC. Translating gives CSAEGGETYNEQFF. This rearrangement joins TRBV29-1 to TRBJ2-1; D may be TRBD2 (6 bases). Germline V gene lookup returns CDR1 SQVTM and CDR2 ANQGSEA. The CDR3 sequence is 14 residues long.

V is TRBV20-1 and J is TRBJ2-7; 12 positions match TRBD1. CDR3 length: 17 amino acids. Germline V CDR1 and CDR2: DFQATT, SNEGSKA (reference sequence). Unmatched junction bases numbered 18, after V lost 1 base and J lost 11 bases. As DNA, the CDR3 is TGCAGTGCTAGAGGTCTCTCCGGGACAGGGGGCTCCCTTAGCAAGTACTTC. It specifies CSARGLSGTGGSLSKYF.

This clonotype was observed at least ten times. V usage is TRBV11-2 and J usage is TRBJ1-2; tentative D call: TRBD1 (5 bases). V lost 5 bases and J 8 bases, leaving 15 bases between the germline ends. Looked up from germline, CDR1 is SGHAT and CDR2 is FQNNGV. The CDR3 has 13 residues. The CDR3 spells CASSPGQGSGYTF. The CDR3 region has the DNA TGTGCCAGCAGCCCCGGGCAGGGATCGGGCTACACCTTC.

In this sample, this clonotype turned up a few times. The CDR3 protein is CAWSVASGPYEQYF. The CDR3 nucleotides are TGTGCCTGGAGTGTCGCTAGCGGGCCCTACGAGCAGTACTTC. The gene calls are TRBV30 and TRBJ2-7; 8 bases are shared with TRBD2. Trimming at V came to 0 bases and at J to 2 bases, leaving 3 bases not matched to a gene. This CDR3 has 14 amino acids. Germline V CDR1 and CDR2: GTSNPN, SVGIG (reference sequence). The complete variable domain, with remaining parts taken from reference TRBV30 and TRBJ2-7, reads SQTIHQWPATLVQPVGSPLSLECTVEGTSNPNLYWYRQAAGRGLQLLFYSVGIGQISSEVPQNLSASRPQDRQFILSSKKLLLSDSGFYLCAWSVASGPYEQYFGPGTRLTVT.

V usage is TRBV2 and J usage is TRBJ2-5; D may be TRBD1 (6 bases). There are 12 residues in the CDR3. Germline assignment: CDR1 SNHLY and CDR2 FYNNEI. V was pared by 6 bases and J by 4 bases, with 9 bases between. In DNA form, the CDR3 reads TGTGCCAGCAGAGGACAGAGAGAGACCCAGTACTTC. It translates to CASRGQRETQYF.

The chain carries TRBV11-1 and TRBJ2-1, with D unresolved. V shed 1 base and J shed 1 base, with 8 bases lying between them. Germline-derived CDR1 and CDR2 are SGHAT and FQDESV (reference sequence). CDR3 length: 15 residues. CDR3 sequence: CASSLVVASYNEQFF. The CDR3 DNA follows: TGTGCCAGCAGCTTAGTGGTAGCATCCTACAATGAGCAGTTCTTC.

This clonotype has a count of ten or more. The chain combines TRBV19 with TRBJ2-2; D is possibly TRBD1 (6 bases). Germline V lookup: CDR1 LNHDA, CDR2 SQIVND (reference sequence). V dropped 4 bases and J dropped 7 bases, with 13 bases sitting between them. The CDR3 length is 14 residues. CDR3: CASSTQGWVGELFF. Written as DNA, the CDR3 is TGTGCCAGTAGTACCCAGGGGTGGGTCGGGGAGCTGTTTTTT.

The chain uses TRBV29-1 and TRBJ2-7; 15 nucleotides line up with TRBD2. The V gene's germline CDR1 is SQVTM and CDR2 ANQGSEA. This CDR3 has 14 residues. The junction had 3 bases not matched to a gene; V was cut back by 7 bases and J by 2 bases. The CDR3: CSARTSGGAYEQYF. The DNA of the CDR3 is TGCAGCGCACGGACTAGCGGGGGGGCCTACGAGCAGTACTTC.

V and J are TRBV5-1 and TRBJ1-1, with D unclear. Trimming removed 1 base from V and 11 bases from J, with 21 bases in between. CDR1 is SGHRS, CDR2 YFSETQ, per germline. There are 15 residues in the CDR3. The CDR3 protein is CASSLSSRLPTGAFF. As DNA, the CDR3 is TGCGCCAGCAGCTTGTCGTCGCGGCTTCCCACTGGGGCTTTCTTT. The whole variable domain, remainder taken from reference TRBV5-1 and TRBJ1-1, is KAGVTQTPRYLIKTRGQQVTLSCSPISGHRSVSWYQQTPGQGLQFLFEYFSETQRNKGNFPGRFSGRQFSNSRSEMNVSTLELGDSALYLCASSLSSRLPTGAFFGQGTRLTVV.

The chain is built from TRBV29-1 and TRBJ2-7; D is uncertain. Germline V gives CDR1 SQVTM, CDR2 ANQGSEA. Trimming left V 7 bases short and J 1 base short, with 8 bases between. The CDR3 sequence is 11 residues long. CDR3 bases: TGCAGCGGCCGCATATCCTACGAGCAGTACTTC. It codes for CSGRISYEQYF.